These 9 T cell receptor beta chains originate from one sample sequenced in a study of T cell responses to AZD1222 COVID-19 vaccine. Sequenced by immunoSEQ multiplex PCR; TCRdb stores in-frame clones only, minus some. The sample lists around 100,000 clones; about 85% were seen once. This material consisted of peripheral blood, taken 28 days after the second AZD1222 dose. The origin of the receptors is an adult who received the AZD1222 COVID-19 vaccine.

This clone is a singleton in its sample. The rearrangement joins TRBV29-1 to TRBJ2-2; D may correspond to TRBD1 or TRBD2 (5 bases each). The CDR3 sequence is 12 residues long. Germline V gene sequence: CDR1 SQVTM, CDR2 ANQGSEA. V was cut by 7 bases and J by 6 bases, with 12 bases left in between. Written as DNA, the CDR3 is TGCAGCGCCCCAGGGACGGCCGGGGAGCTGTTTTTT. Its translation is CSAPGTAGELFF.

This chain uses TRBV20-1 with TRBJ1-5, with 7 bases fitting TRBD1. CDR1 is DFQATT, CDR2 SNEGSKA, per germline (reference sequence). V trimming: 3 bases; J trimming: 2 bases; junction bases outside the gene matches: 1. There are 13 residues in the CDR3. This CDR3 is CSASTGGNQPQHF. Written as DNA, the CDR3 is TGCAGTGCTAGTACAGGGGGCAATCAGCCCCAGCATTTT.

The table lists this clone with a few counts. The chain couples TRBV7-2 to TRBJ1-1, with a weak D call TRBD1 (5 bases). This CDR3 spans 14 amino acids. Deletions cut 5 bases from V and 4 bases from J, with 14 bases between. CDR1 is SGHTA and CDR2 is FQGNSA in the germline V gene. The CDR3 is CASSGWGRITEAFF. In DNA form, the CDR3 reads TGTGCCAGCAGCGGCTGGGGGAGGATCACTGAAGCTTTCTTT.

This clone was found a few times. The CDR3 coding sequence is TGTGCCAGCAGTAGGGTGGGGGAAACTGAAGCTTTCTTT. It codes for CASSRVGETEAFF. The chain carries TRBV6-6 and TRBJ1-1; a weak D match, TRBD1 (5 bases). Trimming stripped 5 bases from V and 5 bases from J, with 12 bases between. Germline V lookup: CDR1 MNHNY, CDR2 SVGAGI (reference sequence). The CDR3 runs 13 residues.

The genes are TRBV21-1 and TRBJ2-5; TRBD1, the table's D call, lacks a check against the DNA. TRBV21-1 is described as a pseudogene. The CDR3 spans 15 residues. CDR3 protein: CASSKDSPPKETQYF. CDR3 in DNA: TGTGCCAGCAGCAAGGACAGCCCCCCTAAAGAGACCCAGTACTTC.

The CDR3 loop reads CASRTPDSKNIQYF. For the CDR3, the DNA is TGTGCCAGCAGAACCCCGGACAGCAAAAACATTCAGTACTTC. J is TRBJ2-4 and V is TRBV28; possibly TRBD1 for D (6 bases). Per germline, CDR1 MDHEN and CDR2 SYDVKM. The CDR3 sequence is 14 residues long. The V end lost 6 bases, the J end lost 3 bases, and 12 bases lay between the germline ends.

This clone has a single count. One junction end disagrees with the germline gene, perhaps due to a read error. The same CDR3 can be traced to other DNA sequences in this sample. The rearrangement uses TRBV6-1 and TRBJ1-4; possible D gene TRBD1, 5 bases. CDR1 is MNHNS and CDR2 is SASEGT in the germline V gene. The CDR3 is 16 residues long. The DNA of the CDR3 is TGTGCCAGCAGTGACGCTGGGACCTCAACCAATGAAAAACTGTTTTTT. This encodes CASSDAGTSTNEKLFF.

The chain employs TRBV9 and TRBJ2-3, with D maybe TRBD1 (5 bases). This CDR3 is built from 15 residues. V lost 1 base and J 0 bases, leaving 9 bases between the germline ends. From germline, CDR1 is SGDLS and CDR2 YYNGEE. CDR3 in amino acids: CASSVSQGSTDTQYF. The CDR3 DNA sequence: TGTGCCAGCAGCGTAAGCCAGGGAAGCACAGATACGCAGTATTTT.

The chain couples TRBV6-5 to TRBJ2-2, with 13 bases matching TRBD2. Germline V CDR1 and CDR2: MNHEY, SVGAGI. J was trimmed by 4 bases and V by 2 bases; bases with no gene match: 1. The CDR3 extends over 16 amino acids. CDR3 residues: CASSYRTSGSTGELFF. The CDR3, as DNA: TGTGCCAGCAGTTACCGGACTAGCGGGAGCACCGGGGAGCTGTTTTTT.